The rows below give T cell receptor beta chains drawn from one sample of a study of CD8+ T cells in alopecia areata. Using immunoSEQ multiplex PCR, the repertoire was profiled, and TCRdb retains in-frame clones only, with some absent. Of about 180,000 clones in the sample, 50% to 60% were seen once. The sample here was CD4+ T cells sorted from blood, taken at week 0. The receptors come from a human donor with alopecia areata. Both conserved end residues are part of each CDR3. D genes are given only for firm matches. Only part of the rows carry a size: once, few, many, or a class if the clone is expanded.

NA,TRBV6-5,TRBJ1-6,NA,CASSRGNSPLHF,TGTGCCAGCAGCAGGGGTAATTCACCCCTCCACTTT
TRBD2,TRBV4-1,TRBJ2-5,NA,CASSQPTETSGGPQETQYF,TGCGCCAGCAGCCAACCTACGGAGACTAGCGGGGGACCCCAAGAGACCCAGTACTTC
NA,TRBV30,TRBJ1-1,NA,CAWRSQGRGEAFF,TGTGCCTGGAGGTCACAGGGAAGGGGCGAAGCTTTCTTT
NA,TRBV5-6,TRBJ1-4,NA,CASSRQADEKLFF,TGTGCCAGCAGTCGACAGGCTGACGAAAAACTGTTTTTT
TRBD1,TRBV7-2,TRBJ1-2,once,CASSQGQGGGYTF,TGTGCCAGCAGCCAAGGACAGGGAGGTGGCTACACCTTC
TRBD1,TRBV5-8,TRBJ1-2,NA,CASSLWGTGSGYTF,TGTGCCAGCAGCTTGTGGGGGACAGGGTCGGGCTACACCTTC
TRBD2,TRBV29-1,TRBJ2-3,NA,CSARSGGATDTQYF,TGCAGCGCACGTAGCGGGGGGGCTACAGATACGCAGTATTTT
TRBD1,TRBV6-1,TRBJ1-6,NA,CASRATGTGDSPLHF,TGTGCCAGCAGGGCGACAGGGACAGGGGATTCACCCCTCCACTTT
NA,TRBV4-1,TRBJ2-1,NA,CASSQIFSGVGEQFF,TGCGCCAGCAGCCAAATTTTTTCAGGGGTCGGCGAGCAGTTCTTC
NA,TRBV29-1,TRBJ2-7,NA,CSVVGSSYEQYF,TGCAGCGTTGTAGGTAGCTCCTACGAGCAGTACTTC
TRBD1,TRBV10-3,TRBJ2-5,few,CAISRIRQGGVETQYF,TGTGCCATCAGTAGAATACGACAGGGGGGAGTGGAGACCCAGTACTTC
NA,TRBV29-1,TRBJ1-4,few,CSVVAATNEKLFF,TGCAGCGTTGTTGCGGCAACTAATGAAAAACTGTTTTTT
NA,TRBV5-6,TRBJ2-6,many,CASGPPFSGANVLTF,TGTGCCAGCGGACCGCCATTCTCTGGGGCCAACGTCCTGACTTTC
NA,TRBV25-1,TRBJ1-5,NA,CASSGGGNQPQHF,TGTGCCAGCAGCGGTGGGGGCAATCAGCCCCAGCATTTT
NA,TRBV15,TRBJ1-5,NA,CATSREGRNNQPQHF,TGTGCCACCAGCAGAGAGGGTCGGAACAATCAGCCCCAGCATTTT
TRBD1,TRBV25-1,TRBJ2-6,NA,CATQDRDRGSGANVLTF,TGTGCCACCCAAGACCGGGACAGGGGTTCTGGGGCCAACGTCCTGACTTTC
NA,TRBV30,TRBJ1-6,NA,CAWRYQGSGNSPLHF,TGTGCCTGGAGATATCAGGGATCGGGTAATTCACCCCTCCACTTT
NA,TRBV29-1,TRBJ1-1,few,CSVSDTLNTEAFF,TGCAGCGTTTCGGACACGTTGAACACTGAAGCTTTCTTT
NA,TRBV6-5,TRBJ1-1,few,CASNKGNTEAFF,TGTGCCAGCAATAAGGGGAACACTGAAGCTTTCTTT
TRBD2,TRBV9,TRBJ2-1,NA,CASSDSLVAGRGSEQFF,TGTGCCAGCAGCGACTCTCTCGTAGCGGGTCGGGGGAGCGAGCAGTTCTTC
NA,TRBV30,TRBJ1-2,NA,CAWSVGDIYGYTF,TGTGCCTGGAGTGTCGGGGACATATATGGCTACACCTTC
NA,TRBV15,TRBJ2-6,NA,CATSRDLVDSGANVLTF,TGTGCCACCAGCAGAGATTTAGTTGACTCTGGGGCCAACGTCCTGACTTTC
NA,TRBV29-1,TRBJ2-3,few,CSVEGGLSSTDTQYF,TGCAGCGTTGAGGGGGGACTCTCTAGCACAGATACGCAGTATTTT
NA,TRBV30,TRBJ1-1,NA,CAWSRQGGTEAFF,TGTGCCTGGAGTAGGCAGGGAGGAACTGAAGCTTTCTTT
NA,TRBV25-1,TRBJ2-7,NA,CASSEWTSYEQYF,TGTGCCAGCAGTGAATGGACATCCTACGAGCAGTACTTC
TRBD2,TRBV28,TRBJ2-7,NA,CASNKRGMDEQYF,TGTGCCAGCAATAAGCGGGGGATGGACGAGCAGTACTTC
NA,TRBV5-1,TRBJ2-7,NA,CASSFEKGGGGMAYEQYF,TGCGCCAGCAGCTTTGAGAAAGGAGGGGGCGGAATGGCCTACGAGCAGTACTTC
NA,TRBV10-3,TRBJ2-3,once,CAISETQYPGGPTDTQYF,TGTGCCATCAGTGAGACCCAGTATCCAGGGGGGCCCACAGATACGCAGTATTTT
TRBD1,TRBV11-3,TRBJ2-7,NA,CASSTAGQGIYEQYF,TGTGCCAGCAGCACCGCGGGACAGGGGATTTACGAGCAGTACTTC
NA,TRBV15,TRBJ2-1,few,CATSSLGVGTFVFF,TGTGCCACCAGCAGTTTGGGTGTGGGGACTTTTGTGTTCTTC
TRBD1,TRBV29-1,TRBJ2-3,NA,CSVEVTGGSMQYF,TGCAGCGTTGAAGTGACAGGGGGTAGCATGCAGTATTTT
NA,TRBV4-1,TRBJ2-7,NA,CASSLVGQDFYEQYF,TGCGCCAGCAGCCTTGTCGGTCAGGACTTCTACGAGCAGTACTTC
NA,TRBV7-9,TRBJ1-1,few,CASTTGGFPGDEAFF,TGTGCCAGCACAACCGGGGGCTTCCCGGGGGATGAAGCTTTCTTT
NA,TRBV29-1,TRBJ1-2,NA,CSVDERRSHYGYTF,TGCAGCGTTGACGAACGGAGGTCCCACTATGGCTACACCTTC
NA,TRBV5-1,TRBJ2-5,few,CASSLARVQETQYF,TGCGCCAGCAGCTTGGCTAGGGTCCAAGAGACCCAGTACTTC
TRBD2,TRBV7-3,TRBJ2-6,few,CASSLRSGDVLTF,TGTGCCAGCAGCTTAAGGAGCGGGGACGTCCTGACTTTC
NA,TRBV30,TRBJ1-5,few,CAWSVFGTSNQPQHF,TGTGCCTGGAGTGTCTTTGGGACGAGCAATCAGCCCCAGCATTTT
TRBD1,TRBV29-1,TRBJ1-2,NA,CSVERDRGRGYTF,TGCAGCGTTGAAAGGGACAGGGGCAGGGGCTACACCTTC
TRBD1,TRBV4-1,TRBJ2-2,few,CASSRPPGQGRTGELFF,TGCGCCAGCAGCCGGCCCCCGGGACAGGGTCGCACCGGGGAGCTGTTTTTT
NA,TRBV29-1,TRBJ2-3,NA,CSVGGTSTDTQYF,TGCAGCGTTGGCGGCACTAGCACAGATACGCAGTATTTT
NA,TRBV30,TRBJ2-7,NA,CAWNHPGRNYEQYF,TGTGCCTGGAACCACCCAGGGCGTAACTACGAGCAGTACTTC
NA,TRBV27,TRBJ1-2,NA,CASSPEGPNYGYTF,TGTGCCAGCAGTCCAGAGGGCCCTAACTATGGCTACACCTTC
NA,TRBV7-9,TRBJ2-5,NA,CASRGGLSFETQYF,TGTGCCAGCAGAGGGGGGCTTTCATTCGAGACCCAGTACTTC
NA,TRBV4-1,TRBJ2-5,NA,CASSLMGNSKGETQYF,TGCGCCAGCAGCCTCATGGGGAATTCCAAAGGAGAGACCCAGTACTTC
NA,TRBV11-2,TRBJ2-2,NA,CAEGSGELFF,TGTGCCGAGGGCTCCGGGGAGCTGTTTTTT
NA,TRBV19,TRBJ1-5,NA,CASSIVGGNQPQHF,TGTGCCAGTAGTATAGTCGGGGGCAATCAGCCCCAGCATTTT
NA,TRBV11-1,TRBJ2-7,NA,CASSNRQAYEQYF,TGTGCCAGCAGTAATAGACAGGCCTACGAGCAGTACTTC
NA,TRBV23-1,TRBJ2-5,NA,CASRETQYF,TGCGCCAGCAGAGAGACCCAGTACTTC
TRBD1,TRBV7-9,TRBJ2-7,NA,CASSPAFGTGNEQYF,TGTGCCAGCAGCCCAGCCTTTGGGACAGGGAACGAGCAGTACTTC
NA,TRBV27,TRBJ1-1,NA,CASIPRGTVTEAFF,TGTGCCAGCATACCGAGGGGGACCGTCACTGAAGCTTTCTTT
NA,TRBV6-5,TRBJ1-2,NA,CASSLDGSVYGYTF,TGTGCCAGCAGTTTGGATGGGAGCGTCTATGGCTACACCTTC
TRBD2,TRBV30,TRBJ2-7,NA,CAWKIAGSAYEQYF,TGTGCCTGGAAGATAGCGGGGAGTGCCTACGAGCAGTACTTC
NA,TRBV9,TRBJ2-1,NA,CASSPPNGNEQFF,TGTGCCAGCAGCCCCCCGAATGGGAATGAGCAGTTCTTC